This T cell receptor beta chain was obtained from a study of beta chain features in type 1 diabetes. Per germline, CDR1 LGHNA and CDR2 YSLEER. V shed 1 base and J 5 bases; nucleotides not matched to a gene: 12. This CDR3 has 17 amino acids. Sequencing targeted expressed TCRB transcripts, as all isolated RNA had been reverse transcribed. The assay was immunoSEQ multiplex PCR, and TCRdb's table has in-frame clones only and misses some. There are some 330,000 clones in the sample; 11% occur only once, and roughly 0.014% lies in the top ten. This clone was seen a handful of times. The chain has TRBV4-3 and TRBJ2-7; 9 bases align to TRBD2. The sample taken for sequencing was naive CD4+ T cells from blood. The clonotype originates from a woman in her 30s in good health. CDR3 loop: CASSQASGTSGANEQYF. The CDR3 DNA reads as TGCGCCAGCAGCCAAGCTAGCGGGACTTCGGGGGCGAACGAGCAGTACTTC.